The following is a T cell receptor (beta chain) sequence with its context. The sample holds a few counts of this clonotype. Its recognized antigen is unknown. One base away there is no much larger clone; base qualities are not given. These data belong to a study of blood T cells in healthy people across ages (dated by TCRdb to 2013 to 2016). For the wider study: In model experiments, roughly one uniquely barcoded TCR beta cDNA molecule per two T cells was captured by template switching. The study measured age-related changes in TCR beta repertoire diversity using deep sequencing normalized with unique cDNA molecular identifiers. Donors were grouped into four age groups: young (average roughly 15 years), middle-aged (about 38), aged (around 66) and long-lived (about 89). To avoid experimental bias, donors of different ages were randomly spread across the sequencing lanes. The study analyzed two additional independent replicas of 1 million unique cDNA reads from the same blood draw for two donors, one aged 18 to 29 and one aged 80 or older. What the study reported, not specific to this receptor: Compared with the aged group, the long-lived group had more naive CD4+ T cells, fewer expanded clones and increased TCR diversity, suggesting age selection. The CMV infection status of donors was not known, potentially confounding age-related changes in expanded clonotypes. Estimates of total diversity based on one million sequenced T cells were regarded as lower bounds and as underestimates. As age increased, observed TCR beta diversity per million T cells dropped in a roughly linear way, and a significant reduction was already evident by age 40. A strong correlation was found between observed TCR beta diversity and the percentage of naive T cells measured by flow cytometry. Bulk unsorted PBMC profiling prevented conclusive comparison of naive and antigen-experienced compartments.

Libraries were prepared through 5' RACE. TCRdb names Illumina HiSeq 2500 as the instrument used. A second PCR of about 7 to 12 cycles was run with a J-beta primer mix and a sample-barcoded 5' primer. Each TCR beta cDNA molecule received a unique molecular identifier from a template-switch 5' adaptor carrying 12 random nucleotides. Each sample yielded at least 3 million CDR3-containing paired-end reads. The Mint cDNA synthesis kit, primed by a TRBC-specific oligonucleotide, was used to synthesize first-strand cDNA from all RNA. Following uracil-DNA glycosylase treatment, all cDNA underwent a first 18-cycle PCR with the universal primers M1SS and BC2_uni_R. The published analysis was carried out like this. For normalization, 1 million high-quality reads, each with a distinct molecular identifier, were randomly selected from each sample. Instead of being binned into consensus sequences, reads that shared molecular identifiers were thrown out. MiTCR, set to a Q25 quality threshold and the strictest error-elimination algorithm, was used for CDR3 identification, clonotype clustering and error correction. Lower-bound total TCR beta diversity was estimated with a nonparametric unseen species model using Euler transformation. The public reads were reanalyzed by TCRdb: fastp trimming at Q25, MiXCR alignment, in-frame beta chains only. CDR3 protein duplicates are merged, each entry listing the most common genes and DNA. None of the V and J calls come from the authors' own analysis; TCRdb made them. This sample has approximately 600,000 distinct CDR3 sequences in its table, and about 53% of those were observed once. The ten largest make up 35% to 40% of the sample.

Counted from cysteine to phenylalanine, this CDR3 has 15 amino acids. The DNA shown is the 45-base CDR3, in frame from base 1. For CDR1 and CDR2, the germline V gene lists SGHAT and FQNNGV. V loses 4 bases at its end and J loses 10 bases; junction bases beyond the gene matches: 9. Systemically healthy Caucasian individuals from Russia, 39 in total and aged about 6 to 100 years, were included as donors. Each donor gave approximately 9.3 milliliters of peripheral blood, collected into EDTA-treated Vacutainer tubes. Ficoll-Paque density-gradient centrifugation was used to isolate PBMCs, with at least 6.5 million obtained per sample. Trizol reagent was used to extract total RNA from PBMCs, with at least 5.5 micrograms per sample. For every donor, flow cytometry on a PBMC aliquot measured the percentage of naive CD45RAhigh/CD27high T cells.

The sequence is built from TRBV11-2 and TRBJ1-6, and 8 junctional nucleotides match TRBD1. Sequencing was performed on blood. This clonotype was sampled from a man aged 55-75 years in good health. The DNA reads TGTGCCAGCAGCTCCACCGGGACAGGCCGCTCACCCCTCCACTTT. Its protein is CASSSTGTGRSPLHF.